This T cell receptor (beta chain) emerged from a study of regulatory T cells in long-lasting Graves disease. Points from the study as a whole: Favoring TRBV28, TRBJ1-2 and TRBJ2-5 was a feature seen in persistent disease.

Time point: newly diagnosed GD, antithyroid drugs for less than 3 months. From PBMCs, RNA was extracted and then used to make the TCR library. The CDR3 totals 14 residues. Germline V CDR1 and CDR2: LGHDT, YNNKEL (reference sequence). Deletions cut 4 bases from V and 6 bases from J, with 10 bases between. This clonotype has just a few counts. Its antigen is as yet unknown. Arm-PCR of CDR3 regions and iRepertoire HTBI primers were used to build TCR beta libraries. TCRdb fed the multiplex PCR reads into MiXCR, producing one record per CDR3 protein. The top ten hold 18% of the sample, which has roughly 610,000 distinct CDR3 sequences, under 20% seen once. These data were also filed under a second study, of T cells in Graves' hyperthyroidism and ophthalmopathy. That paper adds: Stable Graves' hyperthyroidism denoted no ophthalmopathy progression over 18 months.

The TCR comes from a woman aged 25-40 years with Graves disease. This sequence joins TRBV3-1 and TRBJ1-6, with a weak D call TRBD1 (6 bases). The source was peripheral blood mononuclear cells (PBMCs), collected at new diagnosis, from a patient treated with antithyroid drugs. CDR3 bases: TGTGCCAGCAGCCGACAGGCTAGTAATTCACCCCTCCACTTT. Protein: CASSRQASNSPLHF.